This T cell receptor (beta chain) was captured by sequencing in a study of T cell responses to AZD1222 COVID-19 vaccine. Study-wide results and limits: The reported proportion of spike-specific TCRs targeting unmutated variant regions was nearly half. Repertoire collection took place solely once the T cell response had peaked. Seropositive AZD1222 recipients at baseline numbered only 6 or 7.

As regards this clone: The antigen is undetermined.

Clones were sequenced by immunoSEQ multiplex PCR, and TCRdb holds only the in-frame ones, with some missing. The sample consists of 24,000 or so clones, around 86% of them appearing once. Germline CDR1 is SNHLY and CDR2 is FYNNEI. V was pared by 6 bases and J by 7 bases, with 16 bases between. CDR3 length equals 15 residues. This chain joins TRBV2 and TRBJ1-6, with D possibly being TRBD1 (5 bases). The clonotype originates from an adult who received the AZD1222 COVID-19 vaccine. Specimen: peripheral blood, collected 28 days after the second AZD1222 dose. CDR3 loop: CASSPAQGPNSPLHF. The CDR3, as DNA: TGTGCCAGCAGCCCCGCTCAGGGACCCAATTCACCCCTCCACTTT.